These T cell receptor beta chains were read from a single sample in a study of CD4 T cells in relation to SARS-CoV-2 and coronaviruses. What these receptors recognize is not known. The assay was immunoSEQ multiplex PCR, and TCRdb's table has in-frame clones only and misses some. The top ten hold approximately 22% of the sample, which has over 25,000 clones, around three quarters seen once. Sequenced input: CD4+ T cells from PBMCs, cultured in vitro. The source is a human donor in good health. The CDR3 runs from the conserved cysteine through the conserved F or W. The D gene is left open where the match is weak. Clone size appears in some rows only: once, few, many, or a class for an expanded clone.

v_call	j_call	d_call	clone_size	cdr3_aa	cdr3_nt
TRBV7-9	TRBJ1-2	-	once	CASSGGQNPVGYGYTF	TGTGCCAGCAGCGGAGGACAAAACCCTGTAGGCTATGGCTACACCTTC
TRBV27	TRBJ2-1	-	-	CASSFSSQVDEQFF	TGTGCCAGCAGCTTCTCGTCACAGGTTGATGAGCAGTTCTTC
TRBV7-2	TRBJ2-7	TRBD2	-	CASSLETSGGSFPYEQYF	TGTGCCAGCAGCTTAGAGACTAGCGGGGGTTCCTTCCCCTACGAGCAGTACTTC
TRBV7-2	TRBJ1-3	TRBD1	-	CASSIFAGQGATTIYF	TGTGCCAGCAGCATATTCGCGGGTCAGGGGGCAACCACCATATATTTT
TRBV9	TRBJ2-1	-	-	CASSRTTEGSYNEQFF	TGTGCCAGCAGCAGGACTACGGAGGGTTCCTACAATGAGCAGTTCTTC
TRBV7-2	TRBJ2-7	TRBD2	-	CASSSPGLAGVRYEQYF	TGTGCCAGCAGCTCCCCAGGACTAGCGGGAGTCAGGTACGAGCAGTACTTC
TRBV5-1	TRBJ2-3	-	-	CASSDIQGADTQYF	TGCGCCAGCAGCGACATACAGGGCGCAGATACGCAGTATTTT
TRBV7-2	TRBJ1-2	-	-	CASSLTEKGYTF	TGTGCCAGCAGCTTGACAGAAAAAGGCTACACCTTC
TRBV28	TRBJ2-1	-	-	CASSLGGGDYNEQFF	TGTGCCAGCAGTTTAGGAGGGGGCGACTACAATGAGCAGTTCTTC
TRBV9	TRBJ2-7	-	-	CASSVGQGPSYEQYF	TGTGCCAGCAGCGTAGGGCAGGGGCCATCATACGAGCAGTACTTC
TRBV10-3	TRBJ2-3	TRBD1	once	CAISDAQGADTQYF	TGTGCCATCAGTGATGCGCAGGGGGCAGATACGCAGTATTTT
TRBV18	TRBJ2-3	-	-	CASSAQGSTDTQYF	TGTGCCAGCTCAGCACAGGGTAGCACAGATACGCAGTATTTT
TRBV2	TRBJ2-3	-	-	CASRGDSDTQYF	TGTGCCAGCCGTGGAGATTCAGATACGCAGTATTTT
TRBV6-5	TRBJ1-3	-	few	CASSYGGDSGNTIYF	TGTGCCAGCAGTTACGGAGGGGACTCTGGAAACACCATATATTTT
TRBV5-1	TRBJ2-1	-	-	CASSLGPRDSRTYNEQFF	TGCGCCAGCAGCTTAGGCCCCCGGGACTCCCGCACCTACAATGAGCAGTTCTTC
TRBV19	TRBJ2-6	TRBD2	-	CASSTGLAPNVLTF	TGTGCCAGTAGTACCGGACTAGCCCCCAACGTCCTGACTTTC
TRBV25-1	TRBJ1-1	-	-	CASSEWGRNYEAFF	TGTGCCAGCAGTGAATGGGGGAGGAACTATGAAGCTTTCTTT
TRBV7-3	TRBJ2-6	TRBD1	-	CASSQDRVSSGANVLTF	TGTGCCAGCAGCCAGGACAGGGTCTCCTCTGGGGCCAACGTCCTGACTTTC
TRBV20-1	TRBJ2-1	-	-	CSAKKYNEQFF	TGCAGTGCTAAGAAGTACAATGAGCAGTTCTTC
TRBV18	TRBJ2-7	-	-	CASSQGGTYEQYF	TGTGCCAGCTCACAGGGGGGGACATACGAGCAGTACTTC
TRBV2	TRBJ1-4	-	-	CASSVVSGEKLFF	TGTGCCAGCTCGGTTGTTAGTGGCGAAAAACTGTTTTTT
TRBV9	TRBJ1-1	-	-	CASSPLSGAEAFF	TGTGCCAGCAGCCCCCTATCAGGGGCTGAAGCTTTCTTT
TRBV10-1	TRBJ2-1	-	few	CASRGPQYNEQFF	TGCGCCAGCAGGGGACCACAGTACAATGAGCAGTTCTTC
TRBV5-4	TRBJ2-7	TRBD2	-	CASTSLGLAAQSEQYF	TGTGCCAGCACCTCACTTGGACTAGCGGCCCAGTCCGAGCAGTACTTC
TRBV9	TRBJ2-7	-	-	CASSGGVTRSYEQYF	TGTGCCAGCAGCGGCGGAGTGACCCGCTCCTACGAGCAGTACTTC
TRBV12-2	TRBJ1-1	-	-	CASRGPGTGPDGEAFF	TGTGCAAGTCGTGGTCCCGGGACAGGGCCTGACGGTGAAGCTTTCTTT
TRBV18	TRBJ1-4	-	-	CASSPRKTEEKLFF	TGTGCCAGCTCACCACGGAAAACCGAGGAAAAACTGTTTTTT
TRBV6-2/TRBV6-3	TRBJ2-5	TRBD2	once	CASSPNGLAGQETQYF	TGTGCCAGCAGCCCTAACGGACTAGCAGGGCAAGAGACCCAGTACTTC
TRBV18	TRBJ1-4	TRBD1	-	CASSPPGTGEGEKLFF	TGTGCCAGCTCACCACCCGGGACAGGGGAAGGTGAAAAACTGTTTTTT
TRBV27	TRBJ2-7	TRBD1	-	CASSNTGVSSYEQYF	TGTGCCAGCAGCAATACAGGGGTCAGCTCCTACGAGCAGTACTTC
TRBV5-1	TRBJ2-7	-	-	CASSFVRVSSYEQYF	TGCGCCAGCAGCTTCGTCCGGGTCAGCTCCTACGAGCAGTACTTC
TRBV11-2	TRBJ2-7	-	-	CASSLVGTHEQYF	TGTGCCAGCAGCTTAGTTGGTACCCACGAGCAGTACTTC
TRBV7-2	TRBJ2-3	TRBD1	-	CASSLGQAPFGDTQYF	TGTGCCAGCAGCCTAGGACAGGCCCCGTTCGGTGATACGCAGTATTTT
TRBV12-3/TRBV12-4	TRBJ1-5	-	few	CASNQGNKQPQHF	TGTGCCAGCAACCAGGGGAATAAACAGCCCCAGCATTTT
TRBV18	TRBJ1-2	-	-	CASSPESGAYGYTF	TGTGCCAGCTCACCCGAATCAGGGGCCTATGGCTACACCTTC
TRBV4-1	TRBJ2-5	TRBD2	-	CASSQDPNLAGGQETQYF	TGCGCCAGCAGCCAAGATCCTAATCTAGCGGGAGGGCAAGAGACCCAGTACTTC
TRBV2	TRBJ1-2	-	few	CASGPDGNYGYTF	TGTGCCAGCGGCCCTGACGGGAACTATGGCTACACCTTC
TRBV6-2/TRBV6-3	TRBJ2-6	-	-	CASSYSGTLSGANVLTF	TGTGCCAGCAGTTACTCAGGGACACTCTCTGGGGCCAACGTCCTGACTTTC
TRBV10-3	TRBJ2-5	TRBD2	-	CAISESLAGNTPQETQYF	TGTGCCATCAGTGAGTCGTTAGCGGGGAACACCCCTCAAGAGACCCAGTACTTC
TRBV4-1	TRBJ2-3	-	once	CASSQGIRDDTQYF	TGCGCCAGCAGCCAAGGAATCAGGGATGATACGCAGTATTTT
TRBV6-4	TRBJ2-6	TRBD1	-	CASSITGDSGANVLTF	TGTGCCAGCAGCATAACAGGGGACTCTGGGGCCAACGTCCTGACTTTC
TRBV7-2	TRBJ1-2	TRBD1	-	CASSTWTGHYGYTF	TGTGCCAGCAGCACCTGGACAGGGCACTATGGCTACACCTTC
TRBV28	TRBJ2-7	-	few	CASSLARDEQYF	TGTGCCAGCAGTTTAGCTAGGGACGAGCAGTACTTC
TRBV7-8	TRBJ1-2	-	-	CASKQGGGYGYTF	TGTGCCAGCAAACAGGGTGGAGGGTATGGCTACACCTTC
TRBV11-2	TRBJ2-3	-	-	CASSLSRDTQYF	TGTGCCAGCAGCTTAAGTCGCGATACGCAGTATTTT
TRBV3-1/TRBV3-2	TRBJ2-7	-	-	CASSQGGVADSYEQYF	TGTGCCAGCAGCCAAGGTGGGGTAGCGGACTCCTACGAGCAGTACTTC
TRBV5-1	TRBJ2-3	TRBD2	-	CASSLAGGHTDTQYF	TGCGCCAGCAGCTTAGCGGGGGGACACACAGATACGCAGTATTTT
TRBV11-2	TRBJ1-1	-	-	CASSRGKANTEAFF	TGTGCCAGCAGCCGAGGTAAGGCAAACACTGAAGCTTTCTTT
TRBV7-9	TRBJ1-1	TRBD1	-	CASSSFTLNRGRGTEAFF	TGTGCCAGCAGCTCTTTTACCCTGAACAGGGGTAGGGGCACTGAAGCTTTCTTT
TRBV6-6	TRBJ2-5	TRBD1	once	CASSTGVGAETQYF	TGTGCCAGCAGTACAGGGGTTGGAGCGGAGACCCAGTACTTC